A selection of T cell receptor beta chains follows, all from one sample in a study of T cell repertoires in cytomegalovirus infection. Their antigens are not known. Each CDR3 protein gets one entry after TCRdb re-called the reads with MiXCR. The sample has about 78,000 distinct CDR3 sequences; approximately 39% are singletons. Sample: CD8+ T cells from cultured PBMCs, taken from culture after CMV antigen stimulation. These receptors were collected from a human donor in good health (CMV status not recorded). Some clones in this sample may be carry-over from other donors' samples. Each CDR3 is given without its conserved first and last residue. The D gene is left open where the match is weak. A clone size is listed for some rows: how often the clone was seen (once, few, many), or a class if it is expanded.

TRBV7-9 | NA | NA | 11 | ASSLENQETQY
TRBV20-1 | NA | NA | 12 | SASDYLKNNEQF
TRBV7-7 | few | TRBD1 | 14 | ASSSYRDREASEQF
TRBV7-3 | NA | TRBD1 | 15 | ASSLIGQGILGTEAF
TRBV6-1 | many | NA | 13 | ASSALTGGPGELF
TRBV27 | NA | NA | 13 | ASSFLGQGKEKLF
TRBV6-5 | NA | NA | 12 | ATAGFIEGETQY
TRBV6-2/TRBV6-3 | NA | TRBD2 | 15 | ASSLGGYLAGANVLT
TRBV14 | NA | TRBD1 | 12 | ASSPRDRVYGYT
TRBV6-1 | few | NA | 13 | ASSEQVGVPDTQY
TRBV10-3 | NA | NA | 11 | AISEAGSYEQY
TRBV6-6 | NA | NA | 14 | ASSYPNGGSYNEQF
TRBV5-4 | NA | NA | 14 | ASSLAFSESNYGYT
TRBV6-8 | NA | NA | 11 | ASSKRTRTEAF
TRBV7-2 | NA | NA | 14 | ASSLNPGSSYNEQF
TRBV7-9 | few | TRBD1 | 11 | ASKAGTGGEQY